The 22 T cell receptor beta chains reported below all come from one sample, sequenced in a study of cytomegalovirus exposure and HLA in healthy donors. Use of 60 Vbeta and 13 Jbeta primers characterized the PCR. The protocol was immunoSEQ multiplex PCR, while the TCRdb copy is restricted to in-frame clones and leaves out a portion. The table includes some 120,000 clones, roughly 9% detected once. Sequences were obtained from PBMCs. All receptors come from a woman between 40 and 50 years old in good health and CMV-seropositive.

The table lists this clone with a few counts. The chain has TRBV7-9 and TRBJ1-1; D is unclear. This CDR3 spans 8 amino acids. Trimming stripped 5 bases from V and 14 bases from J, with 6 bases between. The germline gives CDR1 SEHNR, CDR2 FQNEAQ (reference sequence). The CDR3 DNA reads as TGTGCCAGCAGCCCATCCTTCTTT. Amino acid sequence: CASSPSFF. Using reference TRBV7-9 and TRBJ1-1 for the parts outside the CDR3, the full variable domain is DTGVSQNPRHKITKRGQNVTFRCDPISEHNRLYWYRQTLGQGPEFLTYFQNEAQLEKSRLLSDRFSAERPKGSFSTLEIQRTEQGDSAMYLCASSPSFFGQGTRLTVV.

In its sample, this clone was seen a few times. The V and J genes are TRBV11-1 and TRBJ1-1, with 7 bases lining up with TRBD1. In germline, CDR1 is SGHAT, CDR2 FQDESV (reference sequence). The CDR3 loop spans 15 amino acids. V was clipped by 4 bases and J by 1 base; unmatched bases: 6. The CDR3 DNA reads as TGTGCCAGCAGCTCCCTTACAGGGGCGAACACTGAAGCTTTCTTT. This gives the protein CASSSLTGANTEAFF.

The chain carries TRBV6-5 and TRBJ2-5, with TRBD1 matching over 10 bases. The V gene's germline CDR1 is MNHEY and CDR2 SVGAGI. With 4 bases clipped from V and 2 bases from J, the junction kept 4 bases outside the gene matches. The CDR3 consists of 15 residues. For the CDR3, the DNA is TGTGCCAGCAGTTGGACAGGGGGTGTTCAAGAGACCCAGTACTTC. It encodes CASSWTGGVQETQYF.

V and J are TRBV19 and TRBJ1-1; no clear D. This CDR3 contains 15 residues. Trimming shortened V by 3 bases and J by 5 bases, and 16 bases separated the two germline ends. Germline V gene lookup returns CDR1 LNHDA and CDR2 SQIVND (reference sequence). CDR3 sequence: CASSIAGRATTEAFF. In DNA, the CDR3 is TGTGCCAGTAGTATCGCCGGGAGGGCGACGACTGAAGCTTTCTTT.

V usage is TRBV6-6 and J usage is TRBJ2-7; TRBD1 aligns across 8 bases. Germline CDR1 is MNHNY and CDR2 is SVGAGI (reference sequence). V was clipped by 7 bases and J by 2 bases; unmatched bases: 10. CDR3 length equals 15 residues. CDR3 sequence (DNA): TGTGCCAGCAACTCACGGACAGGGACCCCCTACGAGCAGTACTTC. Protein product: CASNSRTGTPYEQYF.

A few counts support this clone. The chain is built from TRBV10-3 and TRBJ1-1; D ambiguous. Per the germline V gene, CDR1 is ENHRY and CDR2 is SYGVKD. This CDR3 region has 14 residues. V was shortened by 6 bases and J by 0 bases, with 11 bases between the two germline ends. The CDR3 DNA follows: TGTGCCATCAGCCCGGGAAAATTGAACACTGAAGCTTTCTTT. Encoded protein: CAISPGKLNTEAFF.

The CDR3 nucleotides read TGTGCCAGCAGCTTAGCACCGGGACTAGCGGATTTCAATGAGCAGTTCTTC. Translated, it gives CASSLAPGLADFNEQFF. The chain couples TRBV7-7 to TRBJ2-1, with 11 bases fitting TRBD2. There are 17 residues in the CDR3. The germline gives CDR1 SSHAT, CDR2 FNYEAQ (reference sequence). V was clipped by 0 bases and J by 6 bases; unmatched bases: 7.

The table lists this clone with a few counts. The V gene is TRBV5-5, the J gene TRBJ2-6, with D perhaps TRBD1 (6 bases). V was pared by 0 bases and J by 2 bases, with 6 bases between. This CDR3 is built from 15 residues. Looked up from germline, CDR1 is SGHKS and CDR2 is YYEKEE (reference sequence). The CDR3 DNA reads TGTGCCAGCAGCTTGGCAGGGGCTGGGGCCAACGTCCTGACTTTC. Its translation is CASSLAGAGANVLTF. The entire variable domain, with the rest obtained from reference TRBV5-5 and TRBJ2-6, is as follows: DAGVTQSPTHLIKTRGQQVTLRCSPISGHKSVSWYQQVLGQGPQFIFQYYEKEERGRGNFPDRFSARQFPNYSSELNVNALLLGDSALYLCASSLAGAGANVLTFGAGSRLTVL.

The V and J genes are TRBV11-2 and TRBJ1-2; possibly TRBD1 for D (5 bases). Per the germline V gene, CDR1 is SGHAT and CDR2 is FQNNGV. The CDR3 contains 14 residues. V lost 6 bases and J lost 6, with 17 bases in between. The CDR3: CASSAGMVNDGYTF. As DNA, the CDR3 is TGTGCCAGCAGTGCAGGGATGGTAAACGATGGCTACACCTTC.

This clone was counted between two and nine times. This chain uses TRBV6-1 with TRBJ1-1, with a possible D match to TRBD1 (5 bases). CDR3 length: 13 amino acids. V was shortened by 7 bases and J by 4 bases, with 13 bases between the two germline ends. The germline V gene has CDR1 MNHNS and CDR2 SASEGT. CDR3 nucleotide sequence: TGTGCCAGCACGAAAGACAGAGGCACTGAAGCTTTCTTT. Protein product: CASTKDRGTEAFF.

A few counts support this clone. V is TRBV28 and J is TRBJ2-5; 9 nucleotides agree with TRBD1. TRBJ2-7 matches the DNA end more closely, so the J call is doubtful. The CDR3 loop spans 16 amino acids. Germline assignment: CDR1 MDHEN and CDR2 SYDVKM. CDR3 protein: CASSSTGGVFGYEQYF. The CDR3 DNA is TGTGCCAGCAGTTCTACAGGGGGCGTTTTTGGCTACGAGCAGTACTTC.

The rearrangement links TRBV9 to TRBJ1-2; D is possibly TRBD1 (5 bases). Germline V gene data show CDR1 as SGDLS and CDR2 as YYNGEE. There are 11 residues in the CDR3. Trimming removed 10 bases at V and 4 bases at J, with 11 bases between. The CDR3, as DNA: TGTGCCTCGTTCGGGGGCTATGGCTACACCTTC. It codes for CASFGGYGYTF.

The chain combines TRBV15 with TRBJ1-2; 8 bases align to TRBD1. The CDR3 spans 14 residues. The germline CDR1 and CDR2 sequences are LNHNV and YYDKDF (reference sequence). V dropped 5 bases and J dropped 2; count of bases not matched to a gene: 4. In DNA form, the CDR3 reads TGTGCCACCAGCGCCCGACAGGGGAACTATGGCTACACCTTC. Protein: CATSARQGNYGYTF.

This clone showed up just once. The chain recombines TRBV11-2 with TRBJ2-7, with 9 nucleotides matching TRBD1. V lost 6 bases to trimming and J lost 3 bases; unmatched junction nucleotides: 12. CDR1 and CDR2 from the germline V gene are SGHAT and FQNNGV. The length of the CDR3 is 16 residues. The CDR3 spells CASSQDRGDTYYEQYF. The CDR3 DNA follows: TGTGCCAGCAGTCAGGACAGGGGCGATACTTACTACGAGCAGTACTTC.

The chain recombines TRBV18 with TRBJ1-1; no reliable D call. The germline V gene has CDR1 KGHSH and CDR2 LQKENI. Trimming cost V 2 bases and J 4 bases, with 5 bases left between them. The CDR3 runs 12 residues. The chain's CDR3 is CASSPYGTEAFF. The CDR3 DNA reads as TGTGCCAGCTCACCATACGGCACTGAAGCTTTCTTT.

This chain connects TRBV4-1 to TRBJ1-1, with D uncertain. With 1 base removed from V and 5 bases from J, the gap between germline ends came to 11 bases. The CDR3 has 14 amino acids. Germline values: CDR1 MGHRA, CDR2 YSYEKL. The CDR3 region has the DNA TGCGCCAGCAGCCAAGGTCTGGCGGGGACTGAAGCTTTCTTT. Its protein product is CASSQGLAGTEAFF.

This sequence joins TRBV7-9 and TRBJ2-6; the match to TRBD1 covers 10 bases. The CDR3 runs 17 residues. The trim removed 10 bases at V and 2 bases at J, leaving 11 bases unmatched. CDR1 and CDR2 (germline): SEHNR, FQNEAQ (reference sequence). CDR3 amino acids: CATSQGQGRAGANVLTF. The DNA for the CDR3 is TGTGCCACCTCGCAGGGACAGGGGCGCGCTGGGGCCAACGTCCTGACTTTC.

This chain connects TRBV5-4 to TRBJ2-3; D uncertain. Between the trimmed V and J ends, which lost 6 bases and 6 bases, there was a span of 17 bases. Germline V gene lookup returns CDR1 SGHNT and CDR2 YYREEE (reference sequence). This CDR3 region has 14 residues. CDR3 coding DNA: TGTGCCAGCATGACTCGCCAAACCGTCGATACGCAGTATTTT. Protein sequence: CASMTRQTVDTQYF.

This clone was seen a handful of times. The genes are TRBV7-9 and TRBJ1-1; D is undetermined. This CDR3 comprises 13 residues. The germline CDR1 and CDR2 sequences are SEHNR and FQNEAQ (reference sequence). Trimming left V 4 bases short and J 1 base short, with 7 bases between. In DNA, the CDR3 is TGTGCCAGCAGCTCCCGGGAGAACACTGAAGCTTTCTTT. Encoded protein: CASSSRENTEAFF.

The J gene is TRBJ2-7, the V gene TRBV28; 11 bases are shared with TRBD2. The V gene end was trimmed by 5 bases and the J gene end by 6 bases; junction bases not matched to a gene: 6. The germline gives CDR1 MDHEN, CDR2 SYDVKM. The CDR3 is 14 residues long. This CDR3 is CASSTRTSGREQYF. In DNA, the CDR3 is TGTGCCAGCAGTACCAGGACTAGCGGGCGCGAGCAGTACTTC.

There are a few counts of this clone. The V call is TRBV18, the J call TRBJ1-2, with TRBD1 identical over 8 bases. The V gene end was trimmed by 0 bases and the J gene end by 4 bases; junction bases not matched to a gene: 7. CDR1 and CDR2 from the germline V gene are KGHSH and LQKENI. The CDR3 has 16 amino acids. In DNA form, the CDR3 reads TGTGCCAGCTCACCACCCGCGACAGGGGCGGGCTATGGCTACACCTTC. It encodes CASSPPATGAGYGYTF.

The chain links TRBV19 to TRBJ2-3; 12 bases match TRBD1. Germline V gene data show CDR1 as LNHDA and CDR2 as SQIVND (reference sequence). This CDR3 comprises 15 residues. The V gene end was trimmed by 3 bases and the J gene end by 6 bases; junction bases not matched to a gene: 4. CDR3 amino acids: CASSIRGQGADTQYF. The CDR3 nucleotides read TGTGCCAGTAGTATTAGGGGACAGGGGGCTGATACGCAGTATTTT.